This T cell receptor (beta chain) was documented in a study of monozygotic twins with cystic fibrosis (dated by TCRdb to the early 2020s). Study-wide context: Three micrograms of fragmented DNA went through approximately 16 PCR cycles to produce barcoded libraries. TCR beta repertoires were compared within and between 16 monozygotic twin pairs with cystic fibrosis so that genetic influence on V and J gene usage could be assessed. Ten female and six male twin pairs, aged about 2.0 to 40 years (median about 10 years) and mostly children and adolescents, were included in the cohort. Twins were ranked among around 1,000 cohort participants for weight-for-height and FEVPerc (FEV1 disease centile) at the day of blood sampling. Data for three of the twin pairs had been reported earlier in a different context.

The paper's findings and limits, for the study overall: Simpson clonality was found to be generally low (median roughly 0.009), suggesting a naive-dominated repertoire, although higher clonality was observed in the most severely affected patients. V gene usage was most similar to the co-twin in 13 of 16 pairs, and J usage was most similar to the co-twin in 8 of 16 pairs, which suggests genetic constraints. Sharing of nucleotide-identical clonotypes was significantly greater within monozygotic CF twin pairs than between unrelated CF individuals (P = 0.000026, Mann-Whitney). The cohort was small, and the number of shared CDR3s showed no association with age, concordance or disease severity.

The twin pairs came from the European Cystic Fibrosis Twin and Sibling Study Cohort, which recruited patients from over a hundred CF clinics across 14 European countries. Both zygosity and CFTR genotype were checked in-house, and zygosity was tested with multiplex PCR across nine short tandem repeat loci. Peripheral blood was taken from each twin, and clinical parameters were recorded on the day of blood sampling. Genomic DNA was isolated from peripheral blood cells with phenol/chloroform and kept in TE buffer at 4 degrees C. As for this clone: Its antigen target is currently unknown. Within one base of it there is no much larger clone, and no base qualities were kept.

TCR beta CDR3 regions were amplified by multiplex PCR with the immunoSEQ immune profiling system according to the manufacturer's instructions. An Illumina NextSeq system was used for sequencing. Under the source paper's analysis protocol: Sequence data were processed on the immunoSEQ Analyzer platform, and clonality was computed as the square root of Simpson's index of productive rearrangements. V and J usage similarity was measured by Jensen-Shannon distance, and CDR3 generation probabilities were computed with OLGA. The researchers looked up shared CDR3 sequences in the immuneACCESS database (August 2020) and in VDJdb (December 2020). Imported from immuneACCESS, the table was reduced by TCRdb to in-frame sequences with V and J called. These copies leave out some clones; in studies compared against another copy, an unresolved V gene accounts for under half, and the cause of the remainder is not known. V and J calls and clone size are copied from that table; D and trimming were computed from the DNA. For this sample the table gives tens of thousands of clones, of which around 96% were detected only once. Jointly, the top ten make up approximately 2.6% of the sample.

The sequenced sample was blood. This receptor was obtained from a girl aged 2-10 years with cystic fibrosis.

Here is the DNA: TGTGCCAGCAGCCAAGAGGCCAACTACGAGCAGTACTTC. Its product reads: CASSQEANYEQYF. The sequence links TRBV4-2 to TRBJ2-7; no D gene is confidently identified. The CDR3 starts with the cysteine, ends with the phenylalanine, and has 13 residues. This entry keeps only the CDR3 DNA: 39 bases, framed from base 1. V and J lose 0 bases and 3 bases, and a span of 6 bases separates them. The germline V gene specifies LGHNA as CDR1 and YNFKEQ as CDR2.